One sample yielded the 4 T cell receptor beta chains listed below, sequenced in a study of control samples from healthy donors and cancer patients. Some clones are missing from TCRdb's copy, which holds only in-frame ones; the method was immunoSEQ multiplex PCR. The sample has under 80,000 clones, 93% seen once. The sequenced material came from PBMCs. Receptors were obtained from a woman between 35 and 50 years old with lung cancer.

The gene calls are TRBV5-1 and TRBJ1-6; 10 nucleotides agree with TRBD1. Germline V CDR1 and CDR2: SGHRS, YFSETQ. The CDR3 contains 14 residues. V dropped 4 bases and J dropped 10; count of bases not matched to a gene: 5. The CDR3 nucleotides are TGCGCCAGCAGCACGGGACAGGGGCGATCACCCCTCCACTTT. This translates into CASSTGQGRSPLHF. Full variable domain (remainder filled in from reference TRBV5-1 and TRBJ1-6): KAGVTQTPRYLIKTRGQQVTLSCSPISGHRSVSWYQQTPGQGLQFLFEYFSETQRNKGNFPGRFSGRQFSNSRSEMNVSTLELGDSALYLCASSTGQGRSPLHFGNGTRLTVT.

The chain joins TRBV6-5 to TRBJ1-2; the D gene is possibly TRBD1 (5 bases). The length of the CDR3 is 16 residues. V dropped 0 bases and J dropped 4 bases, with 15 bases sitting between them. CDR1 is MNHEY, CDR2 SVGAGI, per germline. The CDR3 nucleotides are TGTGCCAGCAGTTACTCTCCGAGCGGGACTCTCTATGGCTACACCTTC. It translates to CASSYSPSGTLYGYTF.

The genes are TRBV29-1 and TRBJ1-2; 9 bases line up with TRBD1. V lost 6 bases to trimming and J lost 3 bases; unmatched junction nucleotides: 5. The CDR3 totals 13 residues. Germline-derived CDR1 and CDR2 are SQVTM and ANQGSEA. CDR3: CSVVTGGDYGYTF. The DNA for the CDR3 is TGCAGCGTGGTGACAGGGGGGGACTATGGCTACACCTTC. The complete variable domain, with remaining parts taken from reference TRBV29-1 and TRBJ1-2, reads SAVISQKPSRDICQRGTSLTIQCQVDSQVTMMFWYRQQPGQSLTLIATANQGSEATYESGFVIDKFPISRPNLTFSTLTVSNMSPEDSSIYLCSVVTGGDYGYTFGSGTRLTVV.

The chain joins TRBV6-6 to TRBJ1-1, with D possibly being TRBD1 (6 bases). Germline V gives CDR1 MNHNY, CDR2 SVGAGI (reference sequence). This CDR3 is built from 14 residues. Trimming left V 4 bases short and J 3 bases short, with 12 bases between. The CDR3 protein is CASSLQGGDTEAFF. The DNA for the CDR3 is TGTGCCAGCAGTTTACAGGGAGGAGACACTGAAGCTTTCTTT.